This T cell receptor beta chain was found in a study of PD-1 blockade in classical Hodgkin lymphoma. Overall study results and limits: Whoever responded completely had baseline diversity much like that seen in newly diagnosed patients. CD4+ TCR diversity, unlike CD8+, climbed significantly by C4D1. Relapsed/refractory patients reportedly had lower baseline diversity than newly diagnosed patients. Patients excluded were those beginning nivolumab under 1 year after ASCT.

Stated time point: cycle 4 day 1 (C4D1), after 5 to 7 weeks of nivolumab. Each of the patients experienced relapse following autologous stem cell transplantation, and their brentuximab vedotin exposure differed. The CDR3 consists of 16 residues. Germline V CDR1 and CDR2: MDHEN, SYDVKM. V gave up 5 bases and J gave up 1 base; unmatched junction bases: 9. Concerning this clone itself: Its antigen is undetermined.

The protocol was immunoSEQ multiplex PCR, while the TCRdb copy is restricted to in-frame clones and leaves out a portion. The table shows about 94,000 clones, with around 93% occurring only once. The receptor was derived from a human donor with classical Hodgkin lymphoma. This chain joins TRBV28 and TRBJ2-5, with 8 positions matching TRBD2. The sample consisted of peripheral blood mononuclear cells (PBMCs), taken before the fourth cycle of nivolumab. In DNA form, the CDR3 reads TGTGCCAGCAGTCTGGAAGCGGGAGCCCTCCAAGAGACCCAGTACTTC. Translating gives CASSLEAGALQETQYF.